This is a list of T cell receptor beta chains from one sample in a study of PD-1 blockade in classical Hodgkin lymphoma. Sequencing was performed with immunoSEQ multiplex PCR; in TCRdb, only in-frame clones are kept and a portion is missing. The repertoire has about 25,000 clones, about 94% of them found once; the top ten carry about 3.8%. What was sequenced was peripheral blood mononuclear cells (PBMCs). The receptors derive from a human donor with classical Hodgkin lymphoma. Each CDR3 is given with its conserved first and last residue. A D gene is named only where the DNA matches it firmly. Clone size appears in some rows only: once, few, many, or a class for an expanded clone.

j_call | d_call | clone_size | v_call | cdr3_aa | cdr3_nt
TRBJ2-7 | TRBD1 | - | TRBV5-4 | CASSLRTGLPPNEQYF | TGTGCCAGCAGCCTACGGACAGGGCTTCCTCCGAACGAGCAGTACTTC
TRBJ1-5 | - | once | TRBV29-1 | CSVEDLPAGSNQPQHF | TGCAGCGTTGAAGATCTGCCGGCAGGGAGTAATCAGCCCCAGCATTTT
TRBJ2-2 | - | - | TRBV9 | CASSVAGRGTGELFF | TGTGCCAGCAGCGTAGCGGGCCGTGGGACCGGGGAGCTGTTTTTT
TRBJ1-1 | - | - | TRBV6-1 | CASSDVGTEAFF | TGTGCCAGCAGTGACGTGGGCACTGAAGCTTTCTTT
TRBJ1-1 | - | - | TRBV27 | CASSLTGRQFNPEAFF | TGTGCCAGCAGTTTAACGGGACGGCAGTTTAACCCTGAAGCTTTCTTT
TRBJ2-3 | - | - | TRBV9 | CASSAVDSTDTQYF | TGTGCCAGCAGCGCGGTGGACAGTACAGATACGCAGTATTTT
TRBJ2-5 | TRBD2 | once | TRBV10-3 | CAIRPAGGAKETQYF | TGTGCCATCAGACCCGCGGGAGGGGCTAAAGAGACCCAGTACTTC
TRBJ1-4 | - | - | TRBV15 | CATSREGWNEKLFF | TGTGCCACCAGCAGAGAGGGGTGGAATGAAAAACTGTTTTTT
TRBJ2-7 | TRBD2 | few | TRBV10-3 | CATSLAGAHDEQYF | TGTGCCACCTCTCTAGCGGGAGCCCACGACGAGCAGTACTTC
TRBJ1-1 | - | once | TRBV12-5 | CASGLGQGEAFF | TGTGCTAGTGGTTTGGGGCAGGGTGAAGCTTTCTTT
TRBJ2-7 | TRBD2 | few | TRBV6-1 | CASSERTSGSSEQYF | TGTGCCAGCAGTGAAAGGACTAGCGGGAGTTCCGAGCAGTACTTC
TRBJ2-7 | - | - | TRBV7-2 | CASSLVRNEQYF | TGTGCCAGCAGCTTAGTACGCAACGAGCAGTACTTC
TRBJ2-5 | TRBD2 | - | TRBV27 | CARLRTSGYQETQYF | TGTGCCAGGCTTAGGACTAGCGGGTACCAAGAGACCCAGTACTTC
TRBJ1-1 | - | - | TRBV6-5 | CASSWQGNTEAFF | TGTGCCAGCAGCTGGCAGGGGAACACTGAAGCTTTCTTT
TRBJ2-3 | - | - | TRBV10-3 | CAISEGGGSGADTQYF | TGTGCCATCAGTGAGGGAGGGGGCTCGGGGGCAGATACGCAGTATTTT
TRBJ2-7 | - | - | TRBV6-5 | CASSYSEGPSYEQYF | TGTGCCAGCAGTTACTCGGAAGGGCCCTCCTACGAGCAGTACTTC
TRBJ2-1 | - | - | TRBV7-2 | CASSLAPILNEQFF | TGTGCCAGCAGCTTAGCCCCAATCCTCAATGAGCAGTTCTTC
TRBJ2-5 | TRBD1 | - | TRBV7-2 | CASSQGTGKETQYF | TGTGCCAGCAGCCAGGGGACAGGGAAAGAGACCCAGTACTTC
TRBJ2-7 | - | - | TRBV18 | CASSPGAPSYEQYF | TGTGCCAGCTCACCGGGGGCACCCTCCTACGAGCAGTACTTC
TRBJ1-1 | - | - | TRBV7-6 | CASSLETGMNTEAFF | TGTGCCAGCAGCTTAGAGACGGGGATGAACACTGAAGCTTTCTTT
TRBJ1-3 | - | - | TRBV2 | CASSDRRGDTIYF | TGTGCCAGCAGTGACCGGAGGGGGGACACCATATATTTT
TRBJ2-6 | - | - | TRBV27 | CASSPTTHVLTF | TGTGCCAGCAGTCCAACGACCCACGTCCTGACTTTC
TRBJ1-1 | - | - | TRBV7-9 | CASSLVRGDTEAFF | TGTGCCAGCAGCTTAGTTAGGGGCGACACTGAAGCTTTCTTT
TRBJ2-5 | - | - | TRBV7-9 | CASSLAPGETQYF | TGTGCCAGCAGCTTAGCGCCAGGGGAGACCCAGTACTTC
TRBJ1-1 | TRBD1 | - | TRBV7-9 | CASSPRTGNTEAFF | TGTGCCAGCAGCCCCCGGACAGGGAACACTGAAGCTTTCTTT
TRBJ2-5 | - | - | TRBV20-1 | CSARDRETQYF | TGCAGTGCTAGAGATAGGGAGACCCAGTACTTC
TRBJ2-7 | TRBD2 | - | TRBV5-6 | CASRGGGPGGYGEQYF | TGTGCCAGCCGCGGCGGGGGGCCGGGAGGGTACGGGGAGCAGTACTTC
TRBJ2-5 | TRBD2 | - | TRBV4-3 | CASSPSGEGWETQYF | TGCGCCAGCAGCCCTAGCGGAGAAGGTTGGGAGACCCAGTACTTC
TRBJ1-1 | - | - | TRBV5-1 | CASSLGPPNTEAFF | TGCGCCAGCAGCTTGGGCCCGCCCAACACTGAAGCTTTCTTT
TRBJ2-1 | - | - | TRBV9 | CASSVAGANRRNEQFF | TGTGCCAGCAGCGTAGCGGGAGCCAACCGAAGGAATGAGCAGTTCTTC
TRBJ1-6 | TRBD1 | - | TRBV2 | CASSWDRGMDSPLHF | TGTGCCAGCAGTTGGGACAGGGGGATGGATTCACCCCTCCACTTT
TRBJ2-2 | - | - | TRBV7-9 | CASSPPLGITGELFF | TGTGCCAGCAGCCCACCCCTGGGGATAACCGGGGAGCTGTTTTTT
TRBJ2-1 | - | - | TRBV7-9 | CASGESYNEQFF | TGTGCCAGCGGTGAGTCCTACAATGAGCAGTTCTTC
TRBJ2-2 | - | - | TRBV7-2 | CASSLLASGELFF | TGTGCCAGCAGCTTACTAGCATCCGGGGAGCTGTTTTTT
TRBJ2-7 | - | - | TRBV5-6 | CASSFGIWAALSYEQYF | TGTGCCAGCAGCTTTGGAATATGGGCAGCTCTCTCCTACGAGCAGTACTTC
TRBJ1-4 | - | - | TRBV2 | CASSRQEITNEKLFF | TGTGCCAGCAGCCGACAGGAGATAACTAATGAAAAACTGTTTTTT
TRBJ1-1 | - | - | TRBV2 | CASSIDKNTEAFF | TGTGCCAGCAGCATAGATAAGAACACTGAAGCTTTCTTT
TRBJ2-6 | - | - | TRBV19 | CASSGLTSGANVLTF | TGTGCCAGTAGTGGACTGACCTCTGGGGCCAACGTCCTGACTTTC
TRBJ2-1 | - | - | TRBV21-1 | CASSTPGLASYNEQFF | TGTGCCAGCAGCACCCCTGGACTAGCTTCCTACAATGAGCAGTTCTTC
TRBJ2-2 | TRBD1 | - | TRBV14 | CASSQAGGNTGELFF | TGTGCCAGCAGCCAAGCAGGGGGGAACACCGGGGAGCTGTTTTTT
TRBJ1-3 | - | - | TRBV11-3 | CASSGLNTIYF | TGTGCCAGCAGCGGACTTAACACCATATATTTT
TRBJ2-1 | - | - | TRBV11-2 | CASSFADNEQFF | TGTGCCAGCAGCTTTGCCGACAATGAGCAGTTCTTC
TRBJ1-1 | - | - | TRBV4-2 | CASSQDWDLAAEAFF | TGTGCCAGCAGCCAAGATTGGGACCTTGCCGCTGAAGCTTTCTTT
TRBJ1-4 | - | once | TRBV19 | CASSGREGNEKLFF | TGTGCCAGTAGTGGCAGGGAGGGAAATGAAAAACTGTTTTTT
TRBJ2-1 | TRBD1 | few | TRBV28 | CASSSGTGNNEQFF | TGTGCCAGCAGTTCCGGGACAGGGAACAATGAGCAGTTCTTC
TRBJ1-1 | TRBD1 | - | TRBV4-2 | CASSQPRGQGAGTEAFF | TGTGCCAGCAGCCAGCCCCGGGGCCAGGGGGCAGGTACTGAAGCTTTCTTT